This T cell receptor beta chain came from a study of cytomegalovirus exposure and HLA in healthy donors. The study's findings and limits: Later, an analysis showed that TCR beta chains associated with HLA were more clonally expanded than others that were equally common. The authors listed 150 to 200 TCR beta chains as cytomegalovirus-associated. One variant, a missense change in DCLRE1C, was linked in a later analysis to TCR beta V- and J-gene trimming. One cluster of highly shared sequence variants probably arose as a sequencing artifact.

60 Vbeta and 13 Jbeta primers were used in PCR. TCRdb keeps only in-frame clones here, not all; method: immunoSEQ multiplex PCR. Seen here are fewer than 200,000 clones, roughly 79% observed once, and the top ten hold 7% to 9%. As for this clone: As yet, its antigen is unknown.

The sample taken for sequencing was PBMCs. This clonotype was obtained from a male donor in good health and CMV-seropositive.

Here the CDR3 reads CASTTTGAGNEKLFF. The CDR3 coding sequence is TGTGCCAGTACCACGACAGGGGCGGGTAATGAAAAACTGTTTTTT. J is TRBJ1-4 and V is TRBV19, with 8 bases that match TRBD1. CDR1 is LNHDA and CDR2 is SQIVND in the germline V gene (reference sequence). The CDR3 is 15 amino acids. The J segment lost 4 bases and the V segment lost 7 bases, leaving 8 bases of the junction unmatched.